This T cell receptor (beta chain) derives from a study of blood T cell repertoires in COVID-19. Study background: The United States, Italy and Spain provided the acute and convalescent COVID-19 samples.

Germline lookup yields CDR1 MGHRA and CDR2 YSYEKL. Between the trimmed V and J ends, which lost 0 bases and 6 bases, there was a span of 3 bases. This CDR3 is built from 12 residues. The protocol was immunoSEQ multiplex PCR, while the TCRdb copy is restricted to in-frame clones and leaves out a portion. The table has about 100,000 clones, about 85% seen once. The chain recombines TRBV4-1 with TRBJ1-5; no reliable D call. The sequence came from a man between 60 and 70 years old with acute or convalescent COVID-19. Material for sequencing was peripheral blood. CDR3 nucleotides: TGCGCCAGCAGCCAAGAGAGTCAGCCCCAGCATTTT. Translated, it gives CASSQESQPQHF.